This T cell receptor beta chain was observed in a study of blood T cell repertoires in COVID-19. Across the whole study: The samples span acute and convalescent COVID-19 from the United States, Italy and Spain. From T cells, B-cell-depleted T cells, or PBMCs came the material, which was cDNA or gDNA.

V was shortened by 7 bases and J by 4 bases, with 14 bases between the two germline ends. The CDR3 totals 13 residues. Germline CDR1 reads MNHEY; CDR2 reads SVGAGI. How the authors handled the data: The authors estimated nucleated cell counts from reference gene primer amplification. Sequencing was performed with immunoSEQ multiplex PCR; in TCRdb, only in-frame clones are kept and a portion is missing. For V, J and clone size, that table is used; D and trimming come from the DNA. This repertoire shows 300,000 to 450,000 clones, more than 65% found once; its top ten account for roughly 1.1%. The specimen sequenced was peripheral blood. J is TRBJ2-7 and V is TRBV6-5, with D perhaps matching TRBD1 (5 bases). The TCR comes from a human donor with acute or convalescent COVID-19. The donor label of this sample is uncertain. The CDR3 reads CASTSGHRYEQYF. CDR3 bases: TGTGCCAGCACCTCAGGGCACCGGTACGAGCAGTACTTC.